The 15 T cell receptor beta chains in this list originate from one sample, sequenced in a study of sequential checkpoint blockade in melanoma. Sequencing was performed with immunoSEQ multiplex PCR; in TCRdb, only in-frame clones are kept and a portion is missing. The table shows tens of thousands of clones, with around 82% occurring only once. Indicated treatment: randomized to nivolumab then ipilimumab (arm A) or the reverse (arm B). Sample: CD8+ T cells sorted from blood (inferred from file names), taken from a patient given nivolumab and ipilimumab in sequence. These receptor sequences come from a human donor with melanoma.

The chain has TRBV5-1 and TRBJ2-1; TRBD1 matches 10 bases. Germline assignment: CDR1 SGHRS and CDR2 YFSETQ. There are 16 residues in the CDR3. The ends lost 7 bases at V and 5 bases at J; junction bases unmatched: 12. For the CDR3, the DNA is TGCGCCAGCCTAGTAGGGCCGGGGACAGGGGACAATGAGCAGTTCTTC. It translates to CASLVGPGTGDNEQFF.

This chain links TRBV2 with TRBJ2-2, with 7 bases that match TRBD2. The CDR3 consists of 15 residues. From germline, CDR1 is SNHLY and CDR2 FYNNEI. V shed 5 bases and J 6 bases; nucleotides not matched to a gene: 9. This CDR3 is CASSHGLVGAGELFF. CDR3 DNA: TGTGCCAGCAGTCATGGACTAGTTGGCGCCGGGGAGCTGTTTTTT.

This clone was counted once. This sequence joins TRBV10-3 and TRBJ1-5; tentative D call: TRBD1 (5 bases). CDR1 and CDR2 (germline): ENHRY, SYGVKD. V was clipped by 1 base and J by 1 base, with 14 bases between them. The CDR3 sequence is 17 residues long. This chain's CDR3 is CAISEYVQERSNQPQHF. In DNA, the CDR3 is TGTGCCATCAGTGAGTATGTACAGGAACGGAGCAATCAGCCCCAGCATTTT.

This clone was seen only a few times. V gene TRBV9 combines with J gene TRBJ2-1; 7 bases agree with TRBD1. The germline CDR1 and CDR2 sequences are SGDLS and YYNGEE. After removal of 2 bases from V and 9 bases from J, the junction contained 5 bases not matched to a gene. CDR3 length: 13 amino acids. DNA of the CDR3: TGTGCCAGCAGCGTTGAGGGGGCCGGTGAGCAGTTCTTC. It encodes CASSVEGAGEQFF.

This clone turned up a few times. V usage is TRBV28 and J usage is TRBJ1-6; no firm D call. The germline V and J ends were trimmed by 6 bases and 13 bases, with 19 bases remaining between them. CDR3 size: 14 residues. The V gene's germline CDR1 is MDHEN and CDR2 SYDVKM. The CDR3 DNA follows: TGTGCCAGCAGATTCCAAGCGGCAGGTGTTCCCCTCCACTTT. This gives the protein CASRFQAAGVPLHF.

The V and J genes are TRBV4-1 and TRBJ1-1, with 9 bases lining up with TRBD1. The trim removed 3 bases at V and 4 bases at J, leaving 6 bases unmatched. Germline loops: CDR1 MGHRA, CDR2 YSYEKL. This CDR3 has 15 residues. CDR3 nucleotide sequence: TGCGCCAGCAGCCAGTTAACAGGGGGCGGCACTGAAGCTTTCTTT. Protein sequence: CASSQLTGGGTEAFF.

The chain has TRBV2 and TRBJ2-2; D not certain. Per the germline V gene, CDR1 is SNHLY and CDR2 is FYNNEI. The CDR3 is made up of 12 amino acids. With 6 bases removed from V and 4 bases from J, the gap between germline ends came to 6 bases. CDR3 in amino acids: CASRTPTGELFF. CDR3 sequence (DNA): TGTGCCAGCAGAACTCCCACCGGGGAGCTGTTTTTT.

The chain couples TRBV5-5 to TRBJ1-2, with a weak D call TRBD1 (5 bases). CDR3 length: 14 amino acids. V was clipped by 0 bases and J by 2 bases, with 8 bases between them. CDR1 is SGHKS, CDR2 YYEKEE, per germline (reference sequence). CDR3 nucleotides: TGTGCCAGCAGCTTGGGTAGGACAAACTATGGCTACACCTTC. Its translation is CASSLGRTNYGYTF. The variable domain in full, completed from reference TRBV5-5 and TRBJ1-2, reads DAGVTQSPTHLIKTRGQQVTLRCSPISGHKSVSWYQQVLGQGPQFIFQYYEKEERGRGNFPDRFSARQFPNYSSELNVNALLLGDSALYLCASSLGRTNYGYTFGSGTRLTVV.

The chain couples TRBV25-1 to TRBJ1-1; D is unclear. The V and J ends lost 3 bases and 3 bases respectively, with 8 bases between them. This CDR3 has 13 residues. Germline V gene sequence: CDR1 MGHDK, CDR2 SYGVNS. The CDR3 region has the DNA TGTGCCAGCAGTGACCGCCGGGACACTGAAGCTTTCTTT. Translation gives CASSDRRDTEAFF.

V and J are TRBV9 and TRBJ2-2; D possibly corresponds to TRBD1 (6 bases). Deletions cut 0 bases from V and 5 bases from J, with 20 bases between. The CDR3 covers 18 residues. Germline CDR1 SGDLS, CDR2 YYNGEE. The CDR3 protein is CASSVVLRTAPETGELFF. The CDR3 nucleotides read TGTGCCAGCAGCGTAGTGCTCAGGACAGCCCCGGAGACCGGGGAGCTGTTTTTT.

This clone was observed a single time. The chain has TRBV7-2 and TRBJ1-5; D uncertain. Germline CDR1 and CDR2: SGHTA and FQGNSA. The CDR3 sequence is 15 residues long. V dropped 1 base and J dropped 4 bases, with 11 bases sitting between them. DNA of the CDR3: TGTGCCAGCAGCTTAGATGGGCAGCCAAATCAGCCCCAGCATTTT. This sequence encodes CASSLDGQPNQPQHF.

The rearrangement uses TRBV2 and TRBJ2-7; TRBD2 aligns across 12 bases. The CDR3 covers 15 residues. The junction had 3 bases not matched to a gene; V was cut back by 3 bases and J by 3 bases. Germline V gives CDR1 SNHLY, CDR2 FYNNEI. The CDR3 sequence: CASSELAGGYYEQYF. As DNA, the CDR3 is TGTGCCAGCAGTGAGCTAGCGGGAGGGTACTACGAGCAGTACTTC.

CDR3 coding DNA: TGTGCCAGCAGTTTATGGGGGGGTGGGGAGCTGTTTTTT. Translated, it gives CASSLWGGGELFF. V gene TRBV27 combines with J gene TRBJ2-2; 7 bases are a match to TRBD2. The CDR3 is made up of 13 amino acids. V was pared by 1 base and J by 8 bases, with 1 base of the junction left unmatched. Germline CDR1 is MNHEY and CDR2 is SMNVEV (reference sequence).

J is TRBJ1-6 and V is TRBV27, with D possibly matching TRBD1 (5 bases). Germline V gives CDR1 MNHEY, CDR2 SMNVEV (reference sequence). This CDR3 has 13 amino acids. Trimming removed 5 bases from V and 8 bases from J, with 10 bases in between. The CDR3 protein is CASSPRDYSPLHF. The CDR3 coding sequence is TGTGCCAGCAGTCCCCGGGACTATTCACCCCTCCACTTT.

This chain links TRBV5-6 with TRBJ2-5; tentative D call: TRBD2 (5 bases). Trimming shortened V by 6 bases and J by 5 bases, and 17 bases separated the two germline ends. This CDR3 is built from 14 residues. CDR1 and CDR2 from the germline V gene are SGHDT and YYEEEE. The CDR3 DNA reads TGTGCCAGCACACCCCGATGGGGAGTGGAGACCCAGTACTTC. This sequence encodes CASTPRWGVETQYF.